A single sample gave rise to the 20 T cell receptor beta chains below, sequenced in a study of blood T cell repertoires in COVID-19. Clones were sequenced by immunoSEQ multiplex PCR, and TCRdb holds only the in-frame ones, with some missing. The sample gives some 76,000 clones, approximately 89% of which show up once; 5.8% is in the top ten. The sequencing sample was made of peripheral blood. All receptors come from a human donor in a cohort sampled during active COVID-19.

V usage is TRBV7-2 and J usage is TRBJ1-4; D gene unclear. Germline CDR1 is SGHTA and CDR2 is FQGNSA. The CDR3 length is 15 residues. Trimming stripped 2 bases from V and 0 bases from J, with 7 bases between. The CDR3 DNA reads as TGTGCCAGCAGCTTATGGCGGTCAACTAATGAAAAACTGTTTTTT. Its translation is CASSLWRSTNEKLFF.

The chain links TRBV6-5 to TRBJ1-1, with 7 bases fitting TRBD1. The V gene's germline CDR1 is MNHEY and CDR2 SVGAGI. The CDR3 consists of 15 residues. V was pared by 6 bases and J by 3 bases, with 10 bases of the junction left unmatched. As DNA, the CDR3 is TGTGCCAGCAGGTGGAGACAGGGTACGGACACTGAAGCTTTCTTT. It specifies CASRWRQGTDTEAFF.

CDR3 DNA: TGTGCCAGCACCTTATATCTCTTGCGGGGGGCCACCGGGGAGCTGTTTTTT. This codes for CASTLYLLRGATGELFF. The chain combines TRBV5-6 with TRBJ2-2, with TRBD2 matching 8 bases. V dropped 6 bases and J dropped 4; count of bases not matched to a gene: 14. Germline values: CDR1 SGHDT, CDR2 YYEEEE. This CDR3 has 17 amino acids.

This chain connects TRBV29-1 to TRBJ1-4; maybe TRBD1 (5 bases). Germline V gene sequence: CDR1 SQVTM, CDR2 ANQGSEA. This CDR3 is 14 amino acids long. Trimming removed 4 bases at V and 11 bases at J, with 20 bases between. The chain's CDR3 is CSVAGGQGGSKLFF. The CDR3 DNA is TGCAGCGTTGCCGGTGGGCAGGGAGGGTCCAAACTGTTTTTT. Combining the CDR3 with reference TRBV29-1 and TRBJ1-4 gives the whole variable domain SAVISQKPSRDICQRGTSLTIQCQVDSQVTMMFWYRQQPGQSLTLIATANQGSEATYESGFVIDKFPISRPNLTFSTLTVSNMSPEDSSIYLCSVAGGQGGSKLFFGSGTQLSVL.

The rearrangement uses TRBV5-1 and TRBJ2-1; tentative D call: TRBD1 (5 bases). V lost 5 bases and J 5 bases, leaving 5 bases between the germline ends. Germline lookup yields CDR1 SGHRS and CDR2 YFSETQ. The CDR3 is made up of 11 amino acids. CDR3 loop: CASRGDNEQFF. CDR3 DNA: TGCGCCAGCAGAGGGGACAATGAGCAGTTCTTC.

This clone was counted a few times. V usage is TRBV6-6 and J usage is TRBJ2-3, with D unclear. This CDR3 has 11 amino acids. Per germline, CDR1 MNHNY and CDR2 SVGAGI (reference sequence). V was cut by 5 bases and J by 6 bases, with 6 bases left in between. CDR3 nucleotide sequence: TGTGCCAGCAGTCCGGGTGATACGCAGTATTTT. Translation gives CASSPGDTQYF.

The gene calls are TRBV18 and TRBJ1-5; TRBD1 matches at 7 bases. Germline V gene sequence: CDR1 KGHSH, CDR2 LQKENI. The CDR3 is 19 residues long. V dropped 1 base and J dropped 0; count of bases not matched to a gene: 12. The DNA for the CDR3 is TGTGCCAGCTCACCACGCCCGGAAACCGGGACAGCTAGCAATCAGCCCCAGCATTTT. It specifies CASSPRPETGTASNQPQHF. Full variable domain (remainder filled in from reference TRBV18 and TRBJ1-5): NAGVMQNPRHLVRRRGQEARLRCSPMKGHSHVYWYRQLPEEGLKFMVYLQKENIIDESGMPKERFSAEFPKEGPSILRIQQVVRGDSAAYFCASSPRPETGTASNQPQHFGDGTRLSIL.

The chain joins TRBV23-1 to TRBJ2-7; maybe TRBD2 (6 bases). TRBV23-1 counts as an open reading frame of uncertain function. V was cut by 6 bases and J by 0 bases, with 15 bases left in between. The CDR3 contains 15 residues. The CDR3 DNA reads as TGCGCCAGCAGGGCCGGGACTCAGTTCTCCTACGAGCAGTACTTC. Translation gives CASRAGTQFSYEQYF.

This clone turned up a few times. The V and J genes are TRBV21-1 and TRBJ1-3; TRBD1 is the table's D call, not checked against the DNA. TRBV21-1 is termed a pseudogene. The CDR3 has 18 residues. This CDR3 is CASSKEETGDYSGNTIYF. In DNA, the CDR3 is TGTGCCAGCAGCAAAGAGGAGACAGGGGACTACTCTGGAAACACCATATATTTT.

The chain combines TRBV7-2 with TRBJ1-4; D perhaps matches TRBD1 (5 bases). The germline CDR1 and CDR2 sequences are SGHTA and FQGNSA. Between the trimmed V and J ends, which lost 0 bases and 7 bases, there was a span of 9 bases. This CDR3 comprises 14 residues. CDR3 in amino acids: CASSLAGVGEKLFF. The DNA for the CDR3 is TGTGCCAGCAGCTTAGCAGGGGTGGGTGAAAAACTGTTTTTT.

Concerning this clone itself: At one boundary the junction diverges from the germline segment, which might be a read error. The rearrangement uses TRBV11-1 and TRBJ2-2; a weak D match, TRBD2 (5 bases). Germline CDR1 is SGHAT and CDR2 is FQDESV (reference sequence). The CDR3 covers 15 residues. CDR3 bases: TGTGCCAGCAGTCGGCGGTCCACCCTCGGCCGGGGAGCTGTTTTT. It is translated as CASSRRSTLGRGAVF.

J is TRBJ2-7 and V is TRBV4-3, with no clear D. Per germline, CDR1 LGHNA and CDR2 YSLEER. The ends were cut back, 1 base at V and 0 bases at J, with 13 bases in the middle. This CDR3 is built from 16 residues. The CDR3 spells CASSQARTPSSYEQYF. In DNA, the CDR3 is TGCGCCAGCAGCCAAGCGCGCACTCCTAGCTCCTACGAGCAGTACTTC.

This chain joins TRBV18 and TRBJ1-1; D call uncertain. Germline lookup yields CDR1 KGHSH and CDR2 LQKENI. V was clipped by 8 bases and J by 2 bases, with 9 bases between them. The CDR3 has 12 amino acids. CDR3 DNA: TGTGCCAGCGCAAGTGGCAACACTGAAGCTTTCTTT. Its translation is CASASGNTEAFF. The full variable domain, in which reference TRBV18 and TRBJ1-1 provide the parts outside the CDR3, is NAGVMQNPRHLVRRRGQEARLRCSPMKGHSHVYWYRQLPEEGLKFMVYLQKENIIDESGMPKERFSAEFPKEGPSILRIQQVVRGDSAAYFCASASGNTEAFFGQGTRLTVV.

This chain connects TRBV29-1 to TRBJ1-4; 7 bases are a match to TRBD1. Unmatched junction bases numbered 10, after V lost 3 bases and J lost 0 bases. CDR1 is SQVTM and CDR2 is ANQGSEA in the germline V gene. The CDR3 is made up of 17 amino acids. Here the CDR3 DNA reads TGCAGCGTTGACCCCGTCCGGGACAGAGCAACTAATGAAAAACTGTTTTTT. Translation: CSVDPVRDRATNEKLFF.

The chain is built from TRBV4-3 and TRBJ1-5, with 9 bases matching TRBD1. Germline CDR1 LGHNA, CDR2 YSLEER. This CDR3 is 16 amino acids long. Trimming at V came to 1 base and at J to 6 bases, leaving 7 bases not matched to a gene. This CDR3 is CASSQGTGDGGQPQHF. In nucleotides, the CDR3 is TGCGCCAGCAGCCAAGGGACAGGGGATGGGGGTCAGCCCCAGCATTTT.

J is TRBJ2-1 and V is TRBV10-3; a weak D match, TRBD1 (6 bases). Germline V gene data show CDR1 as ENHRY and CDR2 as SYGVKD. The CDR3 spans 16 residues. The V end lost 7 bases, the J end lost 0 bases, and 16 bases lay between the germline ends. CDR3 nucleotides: TGTGCCATCATGAAAGACAGGCTCTCCTCCTACAATGAGCAGTTCTTC. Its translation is CAIMKDRLSSYNEQFF.

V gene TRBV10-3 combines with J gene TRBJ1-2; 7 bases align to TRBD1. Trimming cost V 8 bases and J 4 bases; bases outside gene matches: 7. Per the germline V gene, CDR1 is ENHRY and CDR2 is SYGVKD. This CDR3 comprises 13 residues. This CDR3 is CAIGQQGIYGYTF. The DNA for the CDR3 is TGTGCCATCGGCCAACAGGGGATCTATGGCTACACCTTC.

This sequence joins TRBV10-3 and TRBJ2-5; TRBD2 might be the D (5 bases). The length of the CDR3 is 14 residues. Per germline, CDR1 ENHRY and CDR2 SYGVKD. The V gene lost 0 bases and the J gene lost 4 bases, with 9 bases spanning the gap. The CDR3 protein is CAISESQSGETQYF. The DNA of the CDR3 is TGTGCCATCAGTGAGTCTCAAAGCGGAGAGACCCAGTACTTC.

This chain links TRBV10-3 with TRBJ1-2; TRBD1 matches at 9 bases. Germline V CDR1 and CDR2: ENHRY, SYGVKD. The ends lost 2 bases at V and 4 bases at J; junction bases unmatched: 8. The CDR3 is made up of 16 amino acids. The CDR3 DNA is TGTGCCATCAGTGAGGGTCCGGGACAGGGAGTCTATGGCTACACCTTC. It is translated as CAISEGPGQGVYGYTF.

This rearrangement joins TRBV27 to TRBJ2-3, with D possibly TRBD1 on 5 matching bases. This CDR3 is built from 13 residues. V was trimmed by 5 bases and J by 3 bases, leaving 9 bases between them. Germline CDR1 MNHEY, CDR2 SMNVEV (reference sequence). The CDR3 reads CASSPQGTDTQYF. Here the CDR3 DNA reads TGTGCCAGCAGTCCCCAGGGTACAGATACGCAGTATTTT.